Listed below are T cell receptor beta chains from one sample, sequenced in a study of PD-L1 blockade in urothelial cancer. Profiled with immunoSEQ multiplex PCR; TCRdb holds only in-frame clones, not every one. The repertoire holds 85,000 to 95,000 clones, with 89% as singletons. Sample: PBMCs, taken around atezolizumab (anti-PD-L1) treatment. These receptors all stem from a woman older than 75 with urothelial cancer. Both conserved end residues are part of each CDR3. Each record gives: J gene, V gene, D gene, clone size, CDR3 DNA, CDR3 protein. D genes are given only for firm matches. Not all rows give a size; the values are once, few, many and, for expanded clones, a class.

TRBJ2-1,TRBV28,TRBD2,.,TGTGCCAGCAGGCCCCTAGCGGAAAGGGTGCAGTTCTTC,CASRPLAERVQFF
TRBJ1-4,TRBV2,.,.,TGTGCCAGCAGTAGACAGGTGGTTAATGAAAAACTGTTTTTT,CASSRQVVNEKLFF
TRBJ2-7,TRBV7-9,.,few,TGTGCCAGCAGCTCCCCCTCTCCCGAGCAGTACTTC,CASSSPSPEQYF
TRBJ2-7,TRBV9,.,.,TGTGCCAGCAGCAAAGGTACAGGTTACGAGCAGTACTTC,CASSKGTGYEQYF
TRBJ2-3,TRBV19,TRBD1,.,TGTGCCAGTAGTATGGGCAGGGGGAGCACAGATACGCAGTATTTT,CASSMGRGSTDTQYF
TRBJ2-7,TRBV10-2,.,.,TGCGCCAGCAGAGAGTTAGCGGCATCAACCTACGAGCAGTACTTC,CASRELAASTYEQYF
TRBJ2-7,TRBV6-5,.,few,TGTGCCAGCAGTTTTCGCGGAGGGGGCAGTACCTACGAGCAGTACTTC,CASSFRGGGSTYEQYF
TRBJ2-7,TRBV2,TRBD2,.,TGTGCCAGCAGTGACCCTAGCGGGAGGGCCGAGCAGTACTTC,CASSDPSGRAEQYF
TRBJ2-1,TRBV7-6,TRBD2,.,TGTGCCAGCAGCCCCGCGGGGGATGAGCAGTTCTTC,CASSPAGDEQFF
TRBJ1-4,TRBV15,.,.,TGTGCCACCAGCAGAGAAGCGGATGAAAAACTGTTTTTT,CATSREADEKLFF
TRBJ2-7,TRBV19,TRBD2,.,TGTGCCAGTAGTATCGGGCTAGCGGGAGCGAGCGAGCAGTACTTC,CASSIGLAGASEQYF
TRBJ1-4,TRBV28,.,.,TGTGCCAGCAGTTTACCCCTTAATGAAAAACTGTTTTTT,CASSLPLNEKLFF
TRBJ2-1,TRBV9,TRBD2,.,TGTGCCAGCAGCTCTAGCGGGAGCTCCTACAATGAGCAGTTCTTC,CASSSSGSSYNEQFF
TRBJ2-1,TRBV7-3,TRBD2,.,TGTGCCAGCAGCCTAACACGGGAGGGCCGGTGGGAGCAGTTCTTC,CASSLTREGRWEQFF
TRBJ2-5,TRBV7-2,.,.,TGTGCCAGCAGCTTAGCGGGAGGAAGAGAGACCCAGTACTTC,CASSLAGGRETQYF
TRBJ1-3,TRBV7-9,.,.,TGTGCCAGCAGCCCAGAAGGGACTGTCCCTGGAAACACCATATATTTT,CASSPEGTVPGNTIYF
TRBJ2-1,TRBV6-5,TRBD1,.,TGTGCCAGCAGTACACAGGGGGCTCGTCACAATGAGCAGTTCTTC,CASSTQGARHNEQFF